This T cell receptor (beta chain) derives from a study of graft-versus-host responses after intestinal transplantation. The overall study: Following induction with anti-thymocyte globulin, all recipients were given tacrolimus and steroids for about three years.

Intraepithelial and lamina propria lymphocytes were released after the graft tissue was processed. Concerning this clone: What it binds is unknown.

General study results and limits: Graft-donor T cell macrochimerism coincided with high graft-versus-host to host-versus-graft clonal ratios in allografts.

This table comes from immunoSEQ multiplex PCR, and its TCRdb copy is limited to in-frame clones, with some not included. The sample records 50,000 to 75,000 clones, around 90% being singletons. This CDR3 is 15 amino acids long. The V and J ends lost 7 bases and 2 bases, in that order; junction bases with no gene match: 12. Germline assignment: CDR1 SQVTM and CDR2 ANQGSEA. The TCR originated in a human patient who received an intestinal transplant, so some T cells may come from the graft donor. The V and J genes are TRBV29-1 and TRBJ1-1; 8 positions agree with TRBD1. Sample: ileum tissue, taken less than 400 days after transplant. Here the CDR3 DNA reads TGCAGCGCTAACCCCCTGGGACAGGACAACACTGAAGCTTTCTTT. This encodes CSANPLGQDNTEAFF.